This is a list of T cell receptor beta chains from one sample in a study of T-cell reconstitution after alpha-beta-depleted transplantation in children. TCRdb re-analysed the PCR reads in MiXCR, keeping a single row per CDR3 protein. Found here are 95,000 to 150,000 distinct CDR3 sequences, under 30% of them singletons; the top ten hold about 10%. Here the sequenced sample was PBMCs, mostly from graft donor cells, taken 180 days after TCRalphabeta/CD19-depleted stem cell transplant. The source of these receptors is a male patient under 10 years old who had a stem cell transplant for chronic granulomatous disease, so the T cells may come from the graft donor. The CDR3 runs from the conserved cysteine through the conserved F or W. Fields, in order: J gene, clone size, V gene, CDR3 length, D gene, CDR3 protein, CDR3 DNA. A D gene is named only where the DNA matches it firmly. Not every row has a clone size; where given, it reads once, few, many or a size class.

j_gene: TRBJ2-1; abundance: NA; v_gene: TRBV30; len: 15; d_gene: TRBD2; CDR3aa: CAWTSGLSSYNEQFF; CDR3nt: TGTGCCTGGACTAGCGGTTTGAGCTCCTACAATGAGCAGTTCTTC
j_gene: TRBJ2-3; abundance: many; v_gene: TRBV7-9; len: 14; d_gene: NA; CDR3aa: CASSVGTVADTQYF; CDR3nt: TGTGCCAGCAGCGTCGGGACCGTGGCAGATACGCAGTATTTT
j_gene: TRBJ1-3; abundance: many; v_gene: TRBV3-1; len: 14; d_gene: NA; CDR3aa: CASSQRSSGNTIYF; CDR3nt: TGTGCCAGCAGCCAGCGGAGCTCTGGAAACACCATATATTTT
j_gene: TRBJ2-5; abundance: NA; v_gene: TRBV5-1; len: 12; d_gene: NA; CDR3aa: CASSSPQETQYF; CDR3nt: TGCGCCAGCAGCTCCCCCCAAGAGACCCAGTACTTC
j_gene: TRBJ2-3; abundance: NA; v_gene: TRBV10-3; len: 14; d_gene: TRBD2; CDR3aa: CAIMGGVEKDTQYF; CDR3nt: TGTGCCATCATGGGAGGGGTCGAGAAAGATACGCAGTATTTT
j_gene: TRBJ2-1; abundance: many; v_gene: TRBV20-1; len: 15; d_gene: TRBD2; CDR3aa: CSASGRTPMWNEQFF; CDR3nt: TGCAGTGCTAGCGGGAGGACGCCCATGTGGAATGAGCAGTTCTTC
j_gene: TRBJ2-3; abundance: NA; v_gene: TRBV11-2; len: 15; d_gene: NA; CDR3aa: CASSLDRGAADTQYF; CDR3nt: TGTGCCAGCAGCTTAGATCGGGGGGCGGCAGATACGCAGTATTTT
j_gene: TRBJ2-3; abundance: few; v_gene: TRBV20-1; len: 17; d_gene: NA; CDR3aa: CSASLPLGGPGTDTQYF; CDR3nt: TGCAGTGCTAGTCTCCCTCTCGGGGGGCCTGGCACAGATACGCAGTATTTT
j_gene: TRBJ2-5; abundance: many; v_gene: TRBV7-9; len: 17; d_gene: NA; CDR3aa: CASSLVFWDSEKETQYF; CDR3nt: TGTGCCAGCAGCTTAGTTTTTTGGGACTCAGAGAAAGAGACCCAGTACTTC
j_gene: TRBJ2-7; abundance: many; v_gene: TRBV20-1; len: 14; d_gene: NA; CDR3aa: CSARGGRRGGEQYF; CDR3nt: TGCAGTGCTAGAGGGGGACGTAGGGGAGGCGAGCAGTACTTC
j_gene: TRBJ2-1; abundance: NA; v_gene: TRBV20-1; len: 17; d_gene: NA; CDR3aa: CSAPGTLFTYTYNEQFF; CDR3nt: TGCAGTGCTCCCGGGACTCTTTTTACCTACACCTACAATGAGCAGTTCTTC
j_gene: TRBJ2-5; abundance: few; v_gene: TRBV5-1; len: 13; d_gene: TRBD1; CDR3aa: CASRDRNQETQYF; CDR3nt: TGCGCCAGCAGGGACAGGAACCAAGAGACCCAGTACTTC
j_gene: TRBJ1-5; abundance: NA; v_gene: TRBV12-3/TRBV12-4; len: 14; d_gene: TRBD1; CDR3aa: CASSSGQGDQPQHF; CDR3nt: TGTGCCAGCAGTTCAGGACAGGGAGATCAGCCCCAGCATTTT
j_gene: TRBJ1-3; abundance: few; v_gene: TRBV20-1; len: 14; d_gene: NA; CDR3aa: CSAGGLDSGNTIYF; CDR3nt: TGCAGTGCTGGAGGACTGGACTCTGGAAACACCATATATTTT
j_gene: TRBJ1-2; abundance: few; v_gene: TRBV20-1; len: 11; d_gene: NA; CDR3aa: CSARDGAGYTF; CDR3nt: TGCAGTGCTAGAGATGGGGCCGGCTACACCTTC
j_gene: TRBJ2-5; abundance: many; v_gene: TRBV13; len: 18; d_gene: TRBD2; CDR3aa: CASSSALRAGGPRETQYF; CDR3nt: TGTGCCAGCAGCTCCGCACTGAGAGCGGGGGGGCCTCGAGAGACCCAGTACTTC
j_gene: TRBJ1-4; abundance: NA; v_gene: TRBV5-5; len: 16; d_gene: NA; CDR3aa: CASSLGKARSNEKLFF; CDR3nt: TGTGCCAGCAGCTTGGGTAAAGCCCGCTCCAATGAAAAACTGTTTTTT
j_gene: TRBJ2-7; abundance: many; v_gene: TRBV20-1; len: 13; d_gene: NA; CDR3aa: CSAEAEVFYEQYF; CDR3nt: TGCAGTGCTGAGGCCGAAGTTTTCTACGAGCAGTACTTC